A single sample is the source of the 12 T cell receptor beta chains below, sequenced in a study of shared clonotypes between healthy human individuals. Profiling relied on immunoSEQ multiplex PCR, and the TCRdb table lists in-frame clones only, not all of them. The table lists over 700,000 clones, roughly 72% of them singletons. Sequencing input: memory CD4+ T cells sorted from blood. Subset specified: CD45RA-negative fraction. These receptors all stem from a woman aged 30 to 39 in good health.

The chain couples TRBV7-9 to TRBJ2-7; 11 positions match TRBD2. CDR1 SEHNR and CDR2 FQNEAQ come from the germline V gene (reference sequence). J was trimmed by 7 bases and V by 5 bases; bases with no gene match: 13. The CDR3 length is 16 residues. The CDR3 loop reads CASSPGALAGVGEQYF. Written as DNA, the CDR3 is TGTGCCAGCAGCCCCGGGGCACTAGCGGGAGTGGGTGAGCAGTACTTC.

This clone came up once. The V and J genes are TRBV27 and TRBJ2-3; D remains ambiguous. V shed 1 base and J shed 0 bases, with 8 bases lying between them. From germline, CDR1 is MNHEY and CDR2 SMNVEV (reference sequence). This CDR3 is built from 15 residues. The CDR3 here is CASSLYKPSTDTQYF. CDR3 nucleotides: TGTGCCAGCAGTTTATATAAACCTAGCACAGATACGCAGTATTTT.

This rearrangement joins TRBV6-5 to TRBJ1-2; TRBD1 matches at 8 bases. The CDR3 extends over 13 amino acids. Germline CDR1 MNHEY, CDR2 SVGAGI. Germline trimming cut 6 bases from V and 4 bases from J; bases unmatched to any gene: 4. The CDR3 DNA reads TGTGCCAGCAGACGGGACAGGTCCTATGGCTACACCTTC. Encoded protein: CASRRDRSYGYTF.

V gene TRBV6-5 combines with J gene TRBJ2-7; TRBD2 is a possible D gene (5 bases). Germline V CDR1 and CDR2: MNHEY, SVGAGI. The germline V and J ends were trimmed by 0 bases and 3 bases, with 12 bases remaining between them. The CDR3 has 15 residues. In DNA form, the CDR3 reads TGTGCCAGCAGTTACTCTCGGAGGATCGGCTACGAGCAGTACTTC. Translating gives CASSYSRRIGYEQYF.

The table lists this clone with a count of one. This chain uses TRBV28 with TRBJ1-5; the D gene is possibly TRBD1 (5 bases). The germline V gene has CDR1 MDHEN and CDR2 SYDVKM. Trimming cost V 2 bases and J 5 bases, with 16 bases left between them. The CDR3 runs 16 residues. The DNA for the CDR3 is TGTGCCAGCAGTTTAGGGTTCAGGCAGGGCCATCAGCCCCAGCATTTT. Its translation: CASSLGFRQGHQPQHF. Variable domain in full (rest from reference TRBV28 and TRBJ1-5): DVKVTQSSRYLVKRTGEKVFLECVQDMDHENMFWYRQDPGLGLRLIYFSYDVKMKEKGDIPEGYSVSREKKERFSLILESASTNQTSMYLCASSLGFRQGHQPQHFGDGTRLSIL.

Points on this clone: This same CDR3 is encoded by further DNA sequences in the sample. The V gene is TRBV7-3, the J gene TRBJ2-2, with D perhaps matching TRBD2 (5 bases). Germline V gives CDR1 SGHTA, CDR2 FQGTGA. CDR3 length: 14 amino acids. Trimming took 3 bases from V and 2 from J, leaving 7 bases between them. This CDR3 is CASSLGVNTGELFF. In DNA, the CDR3 is TGTGCCAGCAGCTTGGGAGTCAACACCGGGGAGCTGTTTTTT. Using reference TRBV7-3 and TRBJ2-2 for the parts outside the CDR3, the full variable domain is GAGVSQTPSNKVTEKGKYVELRCDPISGHTALYWYRQSLGQGPEFLIYFQGTGAADDSGLPNDRFFAVRPEGSVSTLKIQRTERGDSAVYLCASSLGVNTGELFFGEGSRLTVL.

J is TRBJ2-7 and V is TRBV29-1; 10 bases align to TRBD2. The V segment lost 4 bases and the J segment 7 bases; nucleotides outside the gene matches: 13. Per the germline V gene, CDR1 is SQVTM and CDR2 is ANQGSEA. The length of the CDR3 is 15 residues. The CDR3 DNA reads TGCAGCGTTGGATTGCTAGCGGGAGACTCCGGGGAGCAGTACTTC. Translation gives CSVGLLAGDSGEQYF.

The chain employs TRBV19 and TRBJ1-3, with 8 positions matching TRBD1. Per germline, CDR1 LNHDA and CDR2 SQIVND (reference sequence). The CDR3 contains 15 residues. The trim removed 3 bases at V and 0 bases at J, leaving 1 base unmatched. The CDR3 DNA is TGTGCCAGTAGTATGGGGACAGGCTCTGGAAACACCATATATTTT. Translated: CASSMGTGSGNTIYF.

The V and J genes are TRBV5-1 and TRBJ1-4; no definite D call. Germline V gene data show CDR1 as SGHRS and CDR2 as YFSETQ. The CDR3 consists of 14 residues. V shed 1 base and J shed 1 base, with 5 bases lying between them. The CDR3 region is CASSLTVTNEKLFF. CDR3 DNA: TGCGCCAGCAGCTTGACTGTAACTAATGAAAAACTGTTTTTT.

The chain is built from TRBV27 and TRBJ2-5, with 8 bases aligning to TRBD1. V lost 5 bases to trimming and J lost 11 bases; unmatched junction nucleotides: 10. The CDR3 contains 13 residues. Looked up from germline, CDR1 is MNHEY and CDR2 is SMNVEV (reference sequence). CDR3 DNA sequence: TGTGCCAGCAGTGCCCAGGGGGCTGTGGGGCAGTACTTC. Protein sequence: CASSAQGAVGQYF.

The chain uses TRBV6-5 and TRBJ2-3; D might be TRBD2 (6 bases). V gave up 10 bases and J gave up 7 bases, with 21 bases separating them. The CDR3 is 14 amino acids. Germline V gene lookup returns CDR1 MNHEY and CDR2 SVGAGI. The CDR3, as DNA: TGTGCCACCTCTAGCGTCGCCTCACACTATACGCAGTATTTT. Its translation is CATSSVASHYTQYF.

The rearrangement joins TRBV30 to TRBJ2-3; 10 nucleotides match TRBD1. Germline CDR1 reads GTSNPN; CDR2 reads SVGIG (reference sequence). The CDR3 is 13 residues long. With 7 bases clipped from V and 3 bases from J, the junction kept 4 bases outside the gene matches. Here the CDR3 reads CAYSDRGTDTQYF. The CDR3 DNA reads as TGTGCCTATTCGGACAGGGGGACAGATACGCAGTATTTT.